Listed here are 6 T cell receptor beta chains from one sample, sequenced in a study of PD-1 blockade in classical Hodgkin lymphoma. Measured with immunoSEQ multiplex PCR; TCRdb has only the in-frame clones, and not every one. The table has some 39,000 clones, around 80% seen once; the top ten hold 37%. The sample's time point: cycle 4 day 1 (C4D1), after 5 to 7 weeks of nivolumab. There was relapse after autologous stem cell transplantation in every patient, and there was variation in brentuximab vedotin exposure. This specimen consisted of peripheral blood mononuclear cells (PBMCs), obtained before the fourth cycle of nivolumab. The receptor source for this set is a human donor with classical Hodgkin lymphoma.

The rearrangement links TRBV19 to TRBJ1-1; 7 nucleotides align to TRBD1. Germline lookup yields CDR1 LNHDA and CDR2 SQIVND (reference sequence). V dropped 6 bases and J dropped 3; count of bases not matched to a gene: 13. The CDR3 has 16 amino acids. Written as DNA, the CDR3 is TGTGCCAGTAGAACTACGACAGGGACGGTGTACACTGAAGCTTTCTTT. Encoded protein: CASRTTTGTVYTEAFF. The entire variable domain, with the rest obtained from reference TRBV19 and TRBJ1-1, is as follows: DGGITQSPKYLFRKEGQNVTLSCEQNLNHDAMYWYRQDPGQGLRLIYYSQIVNDFQKGDIAEGYSVSREKKESFPLTVTSAQKNPTAFYLCASRTTTGTVYTEAFFGQGTRLTVV.

The chain links TRBV4-3 to TRBJ2-1, with 8 bases lining up with TRBD1. V shed 3 bases, J shed 12 bases, and the junction held 13 bases outside the gene matches. The CDR3 consists of 15 residues. Germline CDR1 LGHNA, CDR2 YSLEER. This chain's CDR3 is CASSQLIDGGTGQFF. The CDR3 bases are TGCGCCAGCAGCCAGCTAATAGACGGTGGGACAGGGCAGTTCTTC.

This chain uses TRBV2 with TRBJ2-3; 9 bases match TRBD2. This CDR3 contains 16 residues. The germline CDR1 and CDR2 sequences are SNHLY and FYNNEI. V shed 1 base and J 3 bases; nucleotides not matched to a gene: 5. As DNA, the CDR3 is TGTGCCAGCAGTGAAGGGGCGGGGGGGCCTACAGATACGCAGTATTTT. It yields the protein CASSEGAGGPTDTQYF.

The chain uses TRBV10-3 and TRBJ2-5, with no clear D. The V and J ends lost 6 bases and 5 bases respectively, with 13 bases between them. The CDR3 sequence is 13 residues long. CDR1 and CDR2 from the germline V gene are ENHRY and SYGVKD. The CDR3 bases are TGTGCCATCAGAGAGCCGGTGGGGGAGACCCAGTACTTC. It yields the protein CAIREPVGETQYF.

V gene TRBV28 combines with J gene TRBJ1-2; D perhaps matches TRBD1 (5 bases). With 2 bases removed from V and 4 bases from J, the gap between germline ends came to 5 bases. CDR3 length equals 12 residues. Germline-derived CDR1 and CDR2 are MDHEN and SYDVKM. The CDR3 nucleotides are TGTGCCAGCAGTTTACAGGGCTATGGCTACACCTTC. Translating it yields CASSLQGYGYTF.

This clone turned up a few times. The rearrangement joins TRBV7-2 to TRBJ2-1; possible D gene TRBD2, 6 bases. Trimming removed 1 base from V and 6 bases from J, with 16 bases in between. The CDR3 totals 16 residues. Germline CDR1 SGHTA, CDR2 FQGNSA. CDR3 DNA: TGTGCCAGCAGCTTAGTGGCGGGGTTGGAGGGCAATGAGCAGTTCTTC. The encoded protein is CASSLVAGLEGNEQFF.